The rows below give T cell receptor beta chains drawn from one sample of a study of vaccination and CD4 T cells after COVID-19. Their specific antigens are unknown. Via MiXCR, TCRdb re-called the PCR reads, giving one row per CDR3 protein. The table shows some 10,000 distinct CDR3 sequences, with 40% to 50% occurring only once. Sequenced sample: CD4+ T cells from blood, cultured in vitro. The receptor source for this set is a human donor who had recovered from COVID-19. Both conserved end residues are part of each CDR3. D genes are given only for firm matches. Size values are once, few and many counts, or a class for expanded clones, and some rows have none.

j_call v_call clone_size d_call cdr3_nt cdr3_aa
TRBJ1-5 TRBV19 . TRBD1 TGTGCCAGTAGTAACCGGGACAGGGGGCAAGGTAACAATCAGCCCCAGCATTTT CASSNRDRGQGNNQPQHF
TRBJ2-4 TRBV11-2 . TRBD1 TGTGCCAGCAGCTCGATCCGGGACAGGGCTATTCAGTACTTC CASSSIRDRAIQYF
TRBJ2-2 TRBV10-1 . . TGCGCCAGCAGTGAGGAGGGGACACTTAACACCGGGGAGCTGTTTTTT CASSEEGTLNTGELFF
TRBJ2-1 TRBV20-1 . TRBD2 TGCAGTGCTAGAGATTTGGGCACTACTAGCGGGGGACCAAACAATGAGCAGTTCTTC CSARDLGTTSGGPNNEQFF
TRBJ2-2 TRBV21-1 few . TGTGCCCCCCCCGGGACACAAAATGGAGACACCGGGGAGCTGTTTTTT CAPPGTQNGDTGELFF
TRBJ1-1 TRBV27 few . TGTGCCAGCACCCCCCGGCGGGGCTTAGTTTACACTGAAGCTTTCTTT CASTPRRGLVYTEAFF
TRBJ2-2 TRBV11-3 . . TGTGCCAGCAGACTGGGGGGTAAACCGAACACCGGGGAGCTGTTTTTT CASRLGGKPNTGELFF
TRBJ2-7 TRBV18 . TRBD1 TGTGCCAGCTCACCGATCGGGACAGGGGACGAGCAGTACTTC CASSPIGTGDEQYF
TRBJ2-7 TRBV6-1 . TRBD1 TGTGCCAGTACAGGGGGCATATACGAGCAGTACTTC CASTGGIYEQYF
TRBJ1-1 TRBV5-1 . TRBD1 TGCGCCAGCAGCAACCGGGACAGGGCTGAAGCTTTCTTT CASSNRDRAEAFF
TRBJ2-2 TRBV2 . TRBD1 TGTGCCAGCATACGACAGGGCACCGGGGAGCTGTTTTTT CASIRQGTGELFF
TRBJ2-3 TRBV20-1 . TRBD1 TGCAGTGCTAGCTTCCAGGGGGCCGCAGATACGCAGTATTTT CSASFQGAADTQYF
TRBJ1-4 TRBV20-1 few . TGCAGTGCCCCAGGCGGCCCGGGGGAAAAACTGTTTTTT CSAPGGPGEKLFF
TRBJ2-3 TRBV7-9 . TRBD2 TGTGCCAGCAGCTCCCCCAGCGGGGTCCGGGATACGCAGTATTTT CASSSPSGVRDTQYF
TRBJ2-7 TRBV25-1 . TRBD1 TGTGCCAGCAGTGATTCACCGGGACAGGGAACAAGGGAGCAGTACTTC CASSDSPGQGTREQYF
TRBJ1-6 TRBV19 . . TGTGCCAGTAGTATAGGCGACAGGACGGTTGATTCACCCCTCCACTTT CASSIGDRTVDSPLHF
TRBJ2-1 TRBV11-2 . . TGTGCCAGCAGCCCCCGAGGGTGGGGGGAAAGGAATGAGCAGTTCTTC CASSPRGWGERNEQFF
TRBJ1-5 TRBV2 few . TGTGCCAGCGCGGCAGGCAATCAGCCCCAGCATTTT CASAAGNQPQHF
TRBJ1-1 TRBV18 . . TGTGCCAGCTCACCACAGACAGATAACACTGAAGCTTTCTTT CASSPQTDNTEAFF
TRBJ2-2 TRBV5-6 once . TGTGCCAGCAGCTTGGCCGTAGGGGTTACCGGGGAGCTGTTTTTT CASSLAVGVTGELFF
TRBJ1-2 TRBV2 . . TGTGCCAGTACCGGACAGCGACCTAACTATGGCTACACCTTC CASTGQRPNYGYTF
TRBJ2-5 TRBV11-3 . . TGTGCCAGCAGCCCAATGGGGGCTAGTGGGGAGACCCAGTACTTC CASSPMGASGETQYF
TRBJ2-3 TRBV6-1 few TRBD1 TGTGCCAGCAGCCGACAGGGGTCGGGGGCGGATACGCAGTATTTT CASSRQGSGADTQYF
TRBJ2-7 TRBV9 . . TGTGCCAGCAGCGTAGCCACCGGGCCTGGACACGAGCAGTACTTC CASSVATGPGHEQYF